This TCR beta chain was captured in a study of human T cells and chemical hapten exposure. Study in general: Alopecia areata, totalis or universalis was found in mostly female patients. Minor volume differences among pooled libraries chiefly drove per-sample TCR yield variation. Overall study results and limits: While controls formed fewer of them, expanded TCRs formed significantly more large CDR3 similarity clusters.

This clonotype was detected ten times or more. The target antigen is unknown. Time point described: patch test 1, 2 weeks after DPC sensitization. As to treatment: therapeutic diphenylcyclopropenone sensitization with weekly scalp DPC. Original processing notes: Across samples, TCR counts had a median of roughly 98,000 and ranged from about 23,224 to 690,600. TCRdb re-derived calls from the RACE reads in MiXCR, one entry per CDR3 protein. For this entry, the V and J calls and clone size follow TCRdb and not the study's own pipeline. The sample carries 45,000 to 60,000 distinct CDR3 sequences, 9.3% recorded once. The CDR3 totals 15 residues. After removal of 5 bases from V and 13 bases from J, the junction contained 17 bases not matched to a gene. Germline V gives CDR1 MDHEN, CDR2 SYDVKM.

V gene TRBV28 combines with J gene TRBJ1-2; 9 bases map to TRBD1. This TCR was recovered from a woman between 35 and 50 years old with alopecia areata. Some clones in this sample may be carry-over from other donors' samples. The sequencing here drew on whole blood, taken in connection with sensitization to the hapten diphenylcyclopropenone (DPC). CDR3 nucleotides: TGTGCCAGCAGTCCGACGGGACAGGGAACCTCGACGGGCACCTTC. Protein product: CASSPTGQGTSTGTF.